This T cell receptor beta chain stems from a study of T cells in Graves' hyperthyroidism and ophthalmopathy. Used for diagnoses were clinical symptoms, serum thyroxine and TRAb, thyroid ultrasound and orbital computed tomography. V dropped 6 bases and J dropped 5; count of bases not matched to a gene: 15. The CDR3 loop spans 17 amino acids. The table lists this clonotype with many counts. TCR beta CDR3 regions were amplified from RNA. Using the HTBI primer set, a first-round RT-PCR was run on the TCR CDR3. TCRdb re-analysed the multiplex PCR reads in MiXCR, keeping a single row per CDR3 protein. The profile shows some 570,000 distinct CDR3 sequences, 17% of them singletons.

The V and J genes are TRBV12-3 or TRBV12-4 and TRBJ2-7, with TRBD1 matching 11 bases. The TCR comes from a woman younger than 30 with Graves' ophthalmopathy. The sequenced material came from blood. CDR3 sequence reads: CASRWTGGLSTGHEQYF. The CDR3 coding sequence is TGTGCCAGCAGGTGGACAGGGGGCCTTTCAACCGGGCACGAGCAGTACTTC.